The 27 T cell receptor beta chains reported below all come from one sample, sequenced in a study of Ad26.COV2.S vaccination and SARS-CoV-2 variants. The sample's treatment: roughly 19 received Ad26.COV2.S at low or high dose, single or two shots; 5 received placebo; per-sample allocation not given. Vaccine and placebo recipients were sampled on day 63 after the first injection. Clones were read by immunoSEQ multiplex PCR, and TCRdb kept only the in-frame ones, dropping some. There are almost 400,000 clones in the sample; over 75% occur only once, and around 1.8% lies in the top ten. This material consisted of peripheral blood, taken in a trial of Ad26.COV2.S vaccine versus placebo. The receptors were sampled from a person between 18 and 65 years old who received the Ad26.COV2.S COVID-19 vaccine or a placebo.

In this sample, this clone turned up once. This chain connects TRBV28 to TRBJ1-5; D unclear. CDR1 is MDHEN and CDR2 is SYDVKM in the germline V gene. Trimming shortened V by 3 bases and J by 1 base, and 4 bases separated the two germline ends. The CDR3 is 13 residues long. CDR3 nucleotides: TGTGCCAGCAGTTTTGGGAGCAATCAGCCCCAGCATTTT. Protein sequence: CASSFGSNQPQHF.

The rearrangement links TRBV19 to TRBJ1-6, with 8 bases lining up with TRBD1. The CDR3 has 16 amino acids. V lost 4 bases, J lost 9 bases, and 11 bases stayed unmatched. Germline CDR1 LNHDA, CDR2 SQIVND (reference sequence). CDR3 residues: CASSTLGQGRGSPLHF. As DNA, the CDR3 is TGTGCCAGTAGTACCCTAGGACAGGGAAGGGGTTCACCCCTCCACTTT.

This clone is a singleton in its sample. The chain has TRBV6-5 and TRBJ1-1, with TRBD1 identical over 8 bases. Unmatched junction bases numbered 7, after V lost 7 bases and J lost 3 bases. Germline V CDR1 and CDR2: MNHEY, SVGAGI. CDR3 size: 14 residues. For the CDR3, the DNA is TGTGCCAGCACTGGACAGGGTTCGGACACTGAAGCTTTCTTT. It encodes CASTGQGSDTEAFF.

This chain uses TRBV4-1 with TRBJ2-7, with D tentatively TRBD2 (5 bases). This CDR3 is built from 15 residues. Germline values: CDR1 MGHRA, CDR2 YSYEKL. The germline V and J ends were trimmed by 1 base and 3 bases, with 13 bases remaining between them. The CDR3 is CASSQAPPGIYEQYF. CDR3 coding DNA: TGCGCCAGCAGCCAAGCCCCCCCCGGGATCTACGAGCAGTACTTC.

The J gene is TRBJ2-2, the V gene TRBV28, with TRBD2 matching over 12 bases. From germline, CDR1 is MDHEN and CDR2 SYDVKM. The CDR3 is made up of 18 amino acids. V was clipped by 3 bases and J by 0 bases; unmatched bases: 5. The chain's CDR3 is CASSFGLAGGPNTGELFF. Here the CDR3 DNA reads TGTGCCAGCAGTTTTGGGCTAGCGGGAGGGCCGAACACCGGGGAGCTGTTTTTT.

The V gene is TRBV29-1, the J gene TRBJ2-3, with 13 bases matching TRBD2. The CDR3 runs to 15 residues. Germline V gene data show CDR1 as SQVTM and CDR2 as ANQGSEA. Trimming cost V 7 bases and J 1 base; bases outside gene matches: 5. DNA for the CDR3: TGCAGCGCCATACTAGCGGGAGGGCGCACAGATACGCAGTATTTT. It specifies CSAILAGGRTDTQYF.

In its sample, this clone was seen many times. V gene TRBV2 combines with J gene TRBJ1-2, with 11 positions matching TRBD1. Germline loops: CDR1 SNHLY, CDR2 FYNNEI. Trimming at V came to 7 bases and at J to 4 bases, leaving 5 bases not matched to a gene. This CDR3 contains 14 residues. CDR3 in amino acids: CASIRTGGSYGYTF. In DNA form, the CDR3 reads TGTGCCAGCATCCGGACAGGGGGCAGCTATGGCTACACCTTC.

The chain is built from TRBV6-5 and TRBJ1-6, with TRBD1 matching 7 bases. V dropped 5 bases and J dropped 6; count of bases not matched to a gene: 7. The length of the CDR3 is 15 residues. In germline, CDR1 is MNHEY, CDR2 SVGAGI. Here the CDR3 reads CASSPRAGGNSPLHF. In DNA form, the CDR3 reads TGTGCCAGCAGTCCCCGGGCAGGGGGTAATTCACCCCTCCACTTT.

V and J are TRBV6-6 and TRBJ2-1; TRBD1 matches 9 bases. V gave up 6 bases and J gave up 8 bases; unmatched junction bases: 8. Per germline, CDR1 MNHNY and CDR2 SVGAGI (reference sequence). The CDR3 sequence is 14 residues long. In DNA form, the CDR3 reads TGTGCCAGCAGCCTCCGGGACAGGGTCGATGAGCAGTTCTTC. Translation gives CASSLRDRVDEQFF.

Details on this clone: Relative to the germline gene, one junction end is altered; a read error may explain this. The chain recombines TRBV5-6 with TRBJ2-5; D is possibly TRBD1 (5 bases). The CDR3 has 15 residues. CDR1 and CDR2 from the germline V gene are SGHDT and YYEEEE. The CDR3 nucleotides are TGTGCCAGCAACTTGGGGCTTTCAGGGCAAGAGACCCAGTACTTC. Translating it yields CASNLGLSGQETQYF.

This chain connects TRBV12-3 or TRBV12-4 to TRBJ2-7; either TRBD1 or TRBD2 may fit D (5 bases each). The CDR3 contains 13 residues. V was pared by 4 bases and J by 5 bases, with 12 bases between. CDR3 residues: CASSSGTSDEQYF. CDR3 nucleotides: TGTGCCAGCAGTTCTGGGACGTCGGACGAGCAGTACTTC.

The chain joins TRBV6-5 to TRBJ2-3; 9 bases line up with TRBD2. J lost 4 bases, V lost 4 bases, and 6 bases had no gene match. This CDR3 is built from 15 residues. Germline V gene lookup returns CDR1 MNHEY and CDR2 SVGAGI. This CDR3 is CASSLAGGRSDTQYF. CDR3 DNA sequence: TGTGCCAGCAGTTTGGCGGGAGGGCGATCAGATACGCAGTATTTT.

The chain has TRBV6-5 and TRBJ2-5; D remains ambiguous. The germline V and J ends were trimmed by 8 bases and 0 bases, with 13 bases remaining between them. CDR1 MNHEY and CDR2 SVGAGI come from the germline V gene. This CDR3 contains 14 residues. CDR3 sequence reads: CASRVRLNQETQYF. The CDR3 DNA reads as TGTGCCAGCCGGGTTCGCCTTAACCAAGAGACCCAGTACTTC.

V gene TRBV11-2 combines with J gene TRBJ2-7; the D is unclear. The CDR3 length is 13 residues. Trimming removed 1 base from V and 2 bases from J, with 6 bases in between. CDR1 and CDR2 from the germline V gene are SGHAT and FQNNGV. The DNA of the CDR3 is TGTGCCAGCAGCTTAGCACAGCCCTACGAGCAGTACTTC. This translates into CASSLAQPYEQYF.

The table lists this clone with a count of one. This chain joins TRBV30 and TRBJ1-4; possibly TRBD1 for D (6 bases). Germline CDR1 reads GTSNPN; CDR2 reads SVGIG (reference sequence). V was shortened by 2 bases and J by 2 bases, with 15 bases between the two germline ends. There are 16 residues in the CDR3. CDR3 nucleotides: TGTGCCTGGAGTAACTACAGGGTTCAGACTAATGAAAAACTGTTTTTT. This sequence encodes CAWSNYRVQTNEKLFF.

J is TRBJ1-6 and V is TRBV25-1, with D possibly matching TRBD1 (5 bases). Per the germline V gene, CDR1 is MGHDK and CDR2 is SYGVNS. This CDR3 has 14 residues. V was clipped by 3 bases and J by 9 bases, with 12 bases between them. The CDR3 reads CASSDTGFGSPLHF. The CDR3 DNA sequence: TGTGCCAGCAGTGATACAGGATTCGGTTCACCCCTCCACTTT.

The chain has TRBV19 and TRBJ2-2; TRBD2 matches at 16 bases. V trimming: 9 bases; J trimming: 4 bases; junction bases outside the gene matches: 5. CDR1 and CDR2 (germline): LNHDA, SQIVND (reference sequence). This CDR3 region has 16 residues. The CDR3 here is CASRGLAGGGTGELFF. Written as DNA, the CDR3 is TGTGCCAGCCGGGGACTAGCGGGAGGGGGCACCGGGGAGCTGTTTTTT. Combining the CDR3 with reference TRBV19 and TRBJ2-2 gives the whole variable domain DGGITQSPKYLFRKEGQNVTLSCEQNLNHDAMYWYRQDPGQGLRLIYYSQIVNDFQKGDIAEGYSVSREKKESFPLTVTSAQKNPTAFYLCASRGLAGGGTGELFFGEGSRLTVL.

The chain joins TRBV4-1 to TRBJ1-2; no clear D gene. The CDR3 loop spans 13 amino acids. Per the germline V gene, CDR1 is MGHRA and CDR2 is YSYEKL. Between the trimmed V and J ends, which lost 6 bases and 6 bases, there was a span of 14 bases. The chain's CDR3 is CASSRARVDGYTF. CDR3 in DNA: TGCGCCAGCAGTAGGGCGCGGGTGGATGGCTACACCTTC.

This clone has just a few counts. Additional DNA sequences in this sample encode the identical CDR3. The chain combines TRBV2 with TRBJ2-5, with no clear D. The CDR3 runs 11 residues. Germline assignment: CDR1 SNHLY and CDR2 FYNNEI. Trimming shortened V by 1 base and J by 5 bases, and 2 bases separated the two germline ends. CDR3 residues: CASSEGETQYF. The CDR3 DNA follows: TGTGCCAGCAGTGAAGGGGAGACCCAGTACTTC.

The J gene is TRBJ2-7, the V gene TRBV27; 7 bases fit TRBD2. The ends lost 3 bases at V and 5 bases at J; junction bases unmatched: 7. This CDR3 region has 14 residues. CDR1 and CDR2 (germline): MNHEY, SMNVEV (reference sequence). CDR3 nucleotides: TGTGCCAGCAGTTTCGAGGGAGGGCTTGACGAGCAGTACTTC. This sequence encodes CASSFEGGLDEQYF.

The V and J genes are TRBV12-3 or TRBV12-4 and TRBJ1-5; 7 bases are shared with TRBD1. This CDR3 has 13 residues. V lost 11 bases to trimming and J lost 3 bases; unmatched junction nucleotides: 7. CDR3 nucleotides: TGTGCCTCCTCAGGGGGTACCAATCAGCCCCAGCATTTT. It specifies CASSGGTNQPQHF.

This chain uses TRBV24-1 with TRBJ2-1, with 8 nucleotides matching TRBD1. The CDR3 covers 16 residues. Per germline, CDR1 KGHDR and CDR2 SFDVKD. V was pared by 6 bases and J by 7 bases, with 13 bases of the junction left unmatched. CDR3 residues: CATSYSSGQGGNEQFF. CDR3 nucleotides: TGTGCCACCAGTTATTCAAGTGGACAGGGCGGTAATGAGCAGTTCTTC.

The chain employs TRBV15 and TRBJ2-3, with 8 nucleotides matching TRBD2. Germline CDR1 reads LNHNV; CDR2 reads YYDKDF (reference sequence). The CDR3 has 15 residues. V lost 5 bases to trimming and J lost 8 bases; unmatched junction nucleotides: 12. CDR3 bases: TGTGCCACCAGCCTGACTAGCGTCGGAGTCGTTACGCAGTATTTT. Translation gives CATSLTSVGVVTQYF.

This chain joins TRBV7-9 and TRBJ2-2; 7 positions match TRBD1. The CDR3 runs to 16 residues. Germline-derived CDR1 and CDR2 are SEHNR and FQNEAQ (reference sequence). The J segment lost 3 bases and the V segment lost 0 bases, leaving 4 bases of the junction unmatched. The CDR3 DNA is TGTGCCAGCAGCTTAGCGATGCAGGGGGACACCGGGGAGCTGTTTTTT. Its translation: CASSLAMQGDTGELFF. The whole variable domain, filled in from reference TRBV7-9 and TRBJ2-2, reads DTGVSQNPRHKITKRGQNVTFRCDPISEHNRLYWYRQTLGQGPEFLTYFQNEAQLEKSRLLSDRFSAERPKGSFSTLEIQRTEQGDSAMYLCASSLAMQGDTGELFFGEGSRLTVL.

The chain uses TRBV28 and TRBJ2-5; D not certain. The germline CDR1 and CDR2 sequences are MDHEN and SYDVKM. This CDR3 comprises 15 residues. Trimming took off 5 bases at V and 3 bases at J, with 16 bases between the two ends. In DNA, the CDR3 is TGTGCCAGCAGTGCGCGGTTGCAGATCAAAGAGACCCAGTACTTC. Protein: CASSARLQIKETQYF.

The CDR3 loop is CAITSGDSGSYNEQFF. CDR3 nucleotide sequence: TGTGCCATCACCTCGGGAGATAGCGGATCCTACAATGAGCAGTTCTTC. The chain couples TRBV10-3 to TRBJ2-1; D might be TRBD2 (6 bases). This CDR3 has 16 amino acids. CDR1 ENHRY and CDR2 SYGVKD come from the germline V gene. V shed 7 bases and J shed 1 base, with 17 bases lying between them.

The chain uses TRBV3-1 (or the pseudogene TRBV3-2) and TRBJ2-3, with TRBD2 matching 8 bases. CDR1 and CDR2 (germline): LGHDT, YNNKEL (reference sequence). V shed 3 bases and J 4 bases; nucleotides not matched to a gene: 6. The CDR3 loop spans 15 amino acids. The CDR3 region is CASSQGLGNSDTQYF. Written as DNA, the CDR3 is TGTGCCAGCAGCCAGGGACTAGGAAACTCAGATACGCAGTATTTT.